This T cell receptor (beta chain) came from a study of blood T cell repertoires in COVID-19. Overall study context: Acute-phase and convalescent COVID-19 samples originated in the United States, Italy and Spain. Sample material is recorded as cDNA or gDNA derived from T cells, B-cell-depleted T cells, or PBMCs.

Under the authors' procedure: Quantification of nucleated cells was approximated via reference gene primer amplification. Some clones are missing from TCRdb's copy, which holds only in-frame ones; the method was immunoSEQ multiplex PCR. V and J calls and clone size come straight from that table; D and trimming were deduced from the DNA. The sample includes approximately 180,000 clones, roughly 85% of them seen just once. Trimming left V 3 bases short and J 1 base short, with 14 bases between. This CDR3 region has 16 residues. Germline assignment: CDR1 SGHAT and CDR2 FQNNGV. The genes are TRBV11-2 and TRBJ2-3; a possible D gene is TRBD2 (6 bases). Sequenced input: peripheral blood. The TCR originated in a man aged 60-69 years with active or convalescent COVID-19. The CDR3 sequence is CASSLGSGGRTDTQYF. CDR3 bases: TGTGCCAGCAGCTTGGGCTCCGGGGGACGCACAGATACGCAGTATTTT. The complete variable domain, with remaining parts taken from reference TRBV11-2 and TRBJ2-3, reads EAGVAQSPRYKIIEKRQSVAFWCNPISGHATLYWYQQILGQGPKLLIQFQNNGVVDDSQLPKDRFSAERLKGVDSTLKIQPAKLEDSAVYLCASSLGSGGRTDTQYFGPGTRLTVL.